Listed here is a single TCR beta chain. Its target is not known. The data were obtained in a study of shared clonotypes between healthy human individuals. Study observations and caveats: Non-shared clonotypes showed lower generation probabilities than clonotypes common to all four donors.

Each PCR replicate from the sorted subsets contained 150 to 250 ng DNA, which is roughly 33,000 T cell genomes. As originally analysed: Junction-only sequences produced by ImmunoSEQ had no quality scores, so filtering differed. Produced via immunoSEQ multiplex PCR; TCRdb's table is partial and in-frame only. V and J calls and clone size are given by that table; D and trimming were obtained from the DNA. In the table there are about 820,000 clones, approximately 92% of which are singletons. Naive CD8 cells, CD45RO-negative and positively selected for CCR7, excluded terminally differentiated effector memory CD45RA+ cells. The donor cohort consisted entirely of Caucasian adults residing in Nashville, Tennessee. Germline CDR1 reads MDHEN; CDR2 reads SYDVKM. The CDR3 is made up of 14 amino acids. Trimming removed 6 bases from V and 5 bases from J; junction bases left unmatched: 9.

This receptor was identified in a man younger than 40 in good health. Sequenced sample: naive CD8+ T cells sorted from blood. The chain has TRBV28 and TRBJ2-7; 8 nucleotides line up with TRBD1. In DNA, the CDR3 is TGTGCCAGCAGCCAATACAGGGGGATTCACGAGCAGTACTTC. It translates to CASSQYRGIHEQYF.